This T cell receptor (beta chain) was observed in a study of blood T cell repertoires in COVID-19. Across the whole study: PBMCs, B-cell-depleted T cells, or T cells provided the cDNA or gDNA that made up the material.

Original data processing: Scientists estimated how many nucleated cells there were by amplifying reference gene primers. Clones were read by immunoSEQ multiplex PCR, and TCRdb kept only the in-frame ones, dropping some. The V and J calls and the clone size are those of that table, but D and trimming were determined from the DNA. The sample shows some 64,000 clones, around 90% of them seen only once. CDR3 length: 18 residues. Trimming cost V 0 bases and J 0 bases, with 14 bases left between them. The germline CDR1 and CDR2 sequences are SGHTA and FQGNSA. Source material: peripheral blood. The V gene is TRBV7-2, the J gene TRBJ2-2, with a weak D call TRBD2 (6 bases). This clonotype was obtained from a man between 50 and 59 years old with active COVID-19. The CDR3 here is CASSLAGTLTANTGELFF. CDR3 sequence (DNA): TGTGCCAGCAGCTTAGCCGGGACTCTTACTGCGAACACCGGGGAGCTGTTTTTT.